Described below is a single TCR beta chain sequence and its context. During the collection period, no donor immune events like infections were recorded. This record comes from a study of identifying expanded T cells in peripheral blood. Assay used: immunoSEQ multiplex PCR; TCRdb lists only in-frame clones, some missing. The repertoire holds tens of thousands of clones, with about 88% as singletons. From germline, CDR1 is MNHNS and CDR2 SASEGT. The CDR3 contains 13 residues. This TCR was sampled from a person between 18 and 69 years old in good health. The sequenced sample consisted of blood. The genes are TRBV6-1 and TRBJ2-3, with D perhaps being TRBD1 or TRBD2 (5 bases each). Here the CDR3 reads CAGTWGSTDTQYF. CDR3 sequence (DNA): TGTGCTGGTACGTGGGGGAGCACAGATACGCAGTATTTT.